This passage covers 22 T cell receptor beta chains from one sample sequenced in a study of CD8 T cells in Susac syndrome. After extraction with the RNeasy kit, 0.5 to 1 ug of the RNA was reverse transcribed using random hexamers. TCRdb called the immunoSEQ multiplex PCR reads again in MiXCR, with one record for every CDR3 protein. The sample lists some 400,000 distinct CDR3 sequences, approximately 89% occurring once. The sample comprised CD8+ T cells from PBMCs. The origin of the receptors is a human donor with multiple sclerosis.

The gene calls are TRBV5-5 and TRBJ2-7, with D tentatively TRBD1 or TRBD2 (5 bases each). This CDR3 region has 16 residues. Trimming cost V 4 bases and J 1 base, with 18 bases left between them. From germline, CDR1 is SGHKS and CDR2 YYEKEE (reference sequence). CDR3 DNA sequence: TGTGCCAGCAGCACTCCTTGGGGGAGTAGGTCCTACGAGCAGTACTTC. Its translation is CASSTPWGSRSYEQYF.

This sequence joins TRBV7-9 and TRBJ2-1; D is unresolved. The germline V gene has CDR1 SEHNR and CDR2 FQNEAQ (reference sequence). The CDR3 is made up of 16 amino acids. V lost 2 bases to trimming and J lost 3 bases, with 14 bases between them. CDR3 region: CASSLKSDLDYNEQFF. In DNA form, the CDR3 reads TGTGCCAGCAGCTTAAAATCGGACCTAGACTACAATGAGCAGTTCTTC.

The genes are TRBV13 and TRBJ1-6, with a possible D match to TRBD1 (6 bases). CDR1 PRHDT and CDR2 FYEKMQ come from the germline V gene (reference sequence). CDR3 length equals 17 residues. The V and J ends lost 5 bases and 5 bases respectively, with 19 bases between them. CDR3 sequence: CASSHRDGQLNNSPLHF. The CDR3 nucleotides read TGTGCCAGCAGCCACCGAGATGGACAGCTAAATAATTCACCCCTCCACTTT.

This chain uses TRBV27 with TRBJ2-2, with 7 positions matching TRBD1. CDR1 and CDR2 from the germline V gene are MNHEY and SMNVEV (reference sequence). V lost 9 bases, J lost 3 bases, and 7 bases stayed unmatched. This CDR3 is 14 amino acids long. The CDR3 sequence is CASTTGAYTGELFF. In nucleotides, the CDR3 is TGTGCCAGTACTACAGGGGCGTACACCGGGGAGCTGTTTTTT.

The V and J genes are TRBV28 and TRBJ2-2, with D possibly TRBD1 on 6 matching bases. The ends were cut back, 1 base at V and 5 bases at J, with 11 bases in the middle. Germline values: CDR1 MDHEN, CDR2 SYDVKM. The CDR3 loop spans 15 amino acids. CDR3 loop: CASSLSTGKTGELFF. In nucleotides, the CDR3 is TGTGCCAGCAGTTTATCGACAGGAAAGACCGGGGAGCTGTTTTTT.

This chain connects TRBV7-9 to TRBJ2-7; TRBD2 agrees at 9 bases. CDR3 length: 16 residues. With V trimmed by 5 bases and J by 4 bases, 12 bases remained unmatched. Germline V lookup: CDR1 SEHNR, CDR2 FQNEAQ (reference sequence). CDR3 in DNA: TGTGCCAGCAGCAATCGGACAGGCGGGGGGGGTTACGAGCAGTACTTC. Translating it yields CASSNRTGGGGYEQYF.

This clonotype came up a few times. This CDR3 is CASSPGGISYEQYF. The CDR3 DNA sequence: TGTGCCAGCAGTCCAGGGGGAATCTCCTACGAGCAGTACTTC. J is TRBJ2-7 and V is TRBV14; 7 bases fit TRBD1. Trimming at V came to 6 bases and at J to 0 bases, leaving 5 bases not matched to a gene. CDR1 is SGHDN, CDR2 FVKESK, per germline. The CDR3 contains 14 residues.

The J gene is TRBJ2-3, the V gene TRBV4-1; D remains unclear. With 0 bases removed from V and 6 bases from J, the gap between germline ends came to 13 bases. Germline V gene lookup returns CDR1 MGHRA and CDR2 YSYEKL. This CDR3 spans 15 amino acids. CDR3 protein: CASSQERGSGDTQYF. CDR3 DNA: TGCGCCAGCAGCCAAGAAAGAGGTAGTGGTGATACGCAGTATTTT.

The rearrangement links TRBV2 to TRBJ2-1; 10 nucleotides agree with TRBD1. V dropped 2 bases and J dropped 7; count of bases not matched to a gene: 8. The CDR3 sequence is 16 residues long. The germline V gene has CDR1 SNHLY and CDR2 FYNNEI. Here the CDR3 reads CASSEFETGGLNEQFF. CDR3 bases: TGTGCCAGCAGTGAATTCGAGACAGGGGGCTTGAATGAGCAGTTCTTC.

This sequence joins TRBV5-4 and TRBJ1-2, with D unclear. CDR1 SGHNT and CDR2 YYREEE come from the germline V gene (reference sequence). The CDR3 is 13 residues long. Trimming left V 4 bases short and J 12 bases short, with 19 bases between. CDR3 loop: CASSVFPDPVHTF. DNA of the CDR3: TGTGCCAGCAGCGTTTTTCCGGACCCGGTCCACACCTTC. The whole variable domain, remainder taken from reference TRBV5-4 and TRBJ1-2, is ETGVTQSPTHLIKTRGQQVTLRCSSQSGHNTVSWYQQALGQGPQFIFQYYREEENGRGNFPPRFSGLQFPNYSSELNVNALELDDSALYLCASSVFPDPVHTFGSGTRLTVV.

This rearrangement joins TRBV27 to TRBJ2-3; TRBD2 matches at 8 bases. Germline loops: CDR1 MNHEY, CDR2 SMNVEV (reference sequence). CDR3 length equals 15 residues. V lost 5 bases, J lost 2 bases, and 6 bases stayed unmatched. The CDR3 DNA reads TGTGCCAGCAGTCTGAGCGGGGGCAACACAGATACGCAGTATTTT. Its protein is CASSLSGGNTDTQYF.

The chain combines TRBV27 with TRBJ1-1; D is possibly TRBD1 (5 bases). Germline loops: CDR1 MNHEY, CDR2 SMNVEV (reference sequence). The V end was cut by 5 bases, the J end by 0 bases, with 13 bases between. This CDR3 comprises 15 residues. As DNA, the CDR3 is TGTGCCAGCAGTAGATTGACAGCCTTGAACACTGAAGCTTTCTTT. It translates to CASSRLTALNTEAFF.

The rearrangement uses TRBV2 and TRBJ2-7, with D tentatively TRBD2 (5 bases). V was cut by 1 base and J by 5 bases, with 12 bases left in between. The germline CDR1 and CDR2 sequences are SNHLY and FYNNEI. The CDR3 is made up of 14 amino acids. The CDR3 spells CASSEEAGVHEQYF. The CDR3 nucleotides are TGTGCCAGCAGTGAAGAGGCCGGGGTCCACGAGCAGTACTTC.

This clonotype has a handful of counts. The CDR3 spells CASRTSSSGANVLTF. CDR3 DNA: TGTGCCAGCAGAACTAGTAGCTCTGGGGCCAACGTCCTGACTTTC. The rearrangement joins TRBV6-1 to TRBJ2-6; D is possibly TRBD2 (5 bases). CDR3 length: 15 residues. Germline CDR1 and CDR2: MNHNS and SASEGT. Trimming stripped 6 bases from V and 0 bases from J, with 9 bases between.

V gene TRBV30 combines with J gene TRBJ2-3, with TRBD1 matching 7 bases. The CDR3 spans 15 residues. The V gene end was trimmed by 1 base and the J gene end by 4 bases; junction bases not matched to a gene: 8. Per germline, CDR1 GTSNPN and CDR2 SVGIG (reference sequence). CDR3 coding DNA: TGTGCCTGGAGTGGCCTAAGGGGGCCCGCAGATACGCAGTATTTT. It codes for CAWSGLRGPADTQYF.

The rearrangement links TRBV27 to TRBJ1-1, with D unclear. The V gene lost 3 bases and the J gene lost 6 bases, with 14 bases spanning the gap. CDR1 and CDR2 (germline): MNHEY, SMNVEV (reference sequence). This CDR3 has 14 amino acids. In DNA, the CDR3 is TGTGCCAGCAGTTTTTCGTCTGAGTTAGCTGAAGCTTTCTTT. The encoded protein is CASSFSSELAEAFF.

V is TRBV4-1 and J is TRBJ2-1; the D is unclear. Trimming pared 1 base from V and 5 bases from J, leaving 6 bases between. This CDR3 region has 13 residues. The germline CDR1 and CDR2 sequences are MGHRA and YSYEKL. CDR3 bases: TGCGCCAGCAGCCAAGTAGGTCACAATGAGCAGTTCTTC. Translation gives CASSQVGHNEQFF.

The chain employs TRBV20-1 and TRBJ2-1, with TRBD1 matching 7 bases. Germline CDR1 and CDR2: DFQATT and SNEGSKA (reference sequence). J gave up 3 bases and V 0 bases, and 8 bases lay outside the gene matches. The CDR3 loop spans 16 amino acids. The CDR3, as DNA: TGCAGTGCTAGAGATAGTACAGGGGACCGCTACAATGAGCAGTTCTTC. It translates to CSARDSTGDRYNEQFF.

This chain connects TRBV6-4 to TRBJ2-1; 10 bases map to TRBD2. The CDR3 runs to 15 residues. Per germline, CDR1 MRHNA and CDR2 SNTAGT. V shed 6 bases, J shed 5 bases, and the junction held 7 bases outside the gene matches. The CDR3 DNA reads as TGTGCCAGCAGCTGGCTAGCGGGGGCCAACAATGAGCAGTTCTTC. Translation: CASSWLAGANNEQFF.

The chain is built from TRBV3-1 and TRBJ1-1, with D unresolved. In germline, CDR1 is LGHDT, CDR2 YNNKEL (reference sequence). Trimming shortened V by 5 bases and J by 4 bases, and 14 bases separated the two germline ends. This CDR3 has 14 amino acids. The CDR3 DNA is TGTGCCAGCAGCGAATCACACGGAGTCACTGAAGCTTTCTTT. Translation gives CASSESHGVTEAFF.

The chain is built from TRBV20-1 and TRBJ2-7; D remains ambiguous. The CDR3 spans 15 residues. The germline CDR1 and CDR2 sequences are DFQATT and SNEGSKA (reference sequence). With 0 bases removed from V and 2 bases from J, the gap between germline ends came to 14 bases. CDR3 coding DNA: TGCAGTGCTAGAGATGTTTCGGGCATTCCCTACGAGCAGTACTTC. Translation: CSARDVSGIPYEQYF.

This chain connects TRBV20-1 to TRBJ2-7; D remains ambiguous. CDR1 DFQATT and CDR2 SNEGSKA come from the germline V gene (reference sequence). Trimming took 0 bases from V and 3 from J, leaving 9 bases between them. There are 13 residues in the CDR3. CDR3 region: CSARDRRFYEQYF. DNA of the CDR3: TGCAGTGCTAGAGATCGAAGATTCTACGAGCAGTACTTC.